Listed below are T cell receptor beta chains from one sample, sequenced in a study of blood T cell repertoires in COVID-19. The table came from immunoSEQ multiplex PCR; TCRdb's copy has only in-frame clones and leaves some out. This table has approximately 260,000 clones, approximately 88% appearing once. The sample consisted of PBMCs or T cells enriched from blood (not recorded which). The receptors originated from a woman between 35 and 50 years old with acute COVID-19. Each CDR3 is given with its conserved first and last residue. D genes are given only for firm matches. The size field is filled for only some rows; it gives once, few, many or a size class.

clone_size	v_call	d_call	j_call	cdr3_length	cdr3_nt	cdr3_aa
NA	TRBV9	TRBD2	TRBJ2-1	15	TGTGCCAGCAGCCCTAGACTAGCGGCGTACAATGAGCAGTTCTTC	CASSPRLAAYNEQFF
NA	TRBV4-1	NA	TRBJ2-4	18	TGCGCCAGCAGCCAGTCTGCCCCGGGAAGGTTAGCCAAAAACATTCAGTACTTC	CASSQSAPGRLAKNIQYF
NA	TRBV29-1	TRBD1	TRBJ1-3	12	TGCAGCGCGAGCAGGGGGGGAAACACCATATATTTT	CSASRGGNTIYF
NA	TRBV27	NA	TRBJ1-2	14	TGTGCCAGCAGTTCCACAGGAGTTCACTATGGCTACACCTTC	CASSSTGVHYGYTF
NA	TRBV19	TRBD1	TRBJ2-1	14	TGTGCCAGTAGTTTTACAGGGGTCGCGAATGAGCAGTTCTTC	CASSFTGVANEQFF
NA	TRBV7-9	TRBD1	TRBJ1-6	14	TGTGCCAGCAGTCCGACAGGGGACACGTCACCCCTCCACTTT	CASSPTGDTSPLHF
NA	TRBV6-5	NA	TRBJ2-4	16	TGTGCCAGCAGTTACTCGGGCAGTCCCCCAAAAAACATTCAGTACTTC	CASSYSGSPPKNIQYF
few	TRBV6-1	NA	TRBJ2-7	16	TGTGCCAGCAGTGAAACAATGCTGCAGGCTACCTACGAGCAGTACTTC	CASSETMLQATYEQYF
NA	TRBV2	NA	TRBJ1-5	17	TGTGCCAGCAGTGAAAGCGGGGGAACTTATAGCAATCAGCCCCAGCATTTT	CASSESGGTYSNQPQHF
few	TRBV10-3	TRBD2	TRBJ2-7	14	TGTGCCGCGGGGGGGGTCATTGGGAACTACGAGCAGTACTTC	CAAGGVIGNYEQYF
few	TRBV27	TRBD2	TRBJ2-5	16	TGTGCCAGCAGTTTGTCCCCCGGGACTAGCGAAGAGACCCAGTACTTC	CASSLSPGTSEETQYF
NA	TRBV12-5	NA	TRBJ2-3	13	TGTGCTAGTGGCCAGATAAGCACAGATACGCAGTATTTT	CASGQISTDTQYF
NA	TRBV24-1	TRBD2	TRBJ2-3	21	TGTGCCACCAGTGGGGCCGCGGCTAGCGGGAGCCAGCCACGGGTTACAGATACGCAGTATTTT	CATSGAAASGSQPRVTDTQYF
few	TRBV11-3	NA	TRBJ1-2	12	TGTGCCAGCAGCTTAGCCCAGTATGGCTACACCTTC	CASSLAQYGYTF
NA	TRBV7-9	TRBD1	TRBJ2-2	15	TGTGCCAGCAGCCCCGGGACAGGGGACGCCGGGGAGCTGTTTTTT	CASSPGTGDAGELFF
NA	TRBV5-4	TRBD2	TRBJ2-1	14	TGTGCCAGCAGGAAGGACGGGGGGTCCTATGAGCAGTTCTTC	CASRKDGGSYEQFF
NA	TRBV19	NA	TRBJ1-1	12	TGTGCCAGTAGTAGGGGGCACACTGAAGCTTTCTTT	CASSRGHTEAFF
NA	TRBV18	TRBD1	TRBJ1-1	15	TGTGCCAGCTCCCTAAACCGGGACAGGGCCACTGAAGCTTTCTTT	CASSLNRDRATEAFF
NA	TRBV28	NA	TRBJ2-7	13	TGTGCCAGCAATCGTGGGAGGGGGTACGAGCAGTACTTC	CASNRGRGYEQYF
NA	TRBV30	TRBD1	TRBJ1-6	16	TGTGCCTGGAGCGCCGCGTGGGACAGATTGAATTCACCCCTCCACTTT	CAWSAAWDRLNSPLHF
NA	TRBV7-2	NA	TRBJ1-6	13	TGTGCCAGCACCGTTACCAGGGATTCACCCCTCCACTTT	CASTVTRDSPLHF
once	TRBV5-6	TRBD1	TRBJ1-2	14	TGTGCCAGCAGCTTGCCGGGACAGATCTATGGCTACACCTTC	CASSLPGQIYGYTF
NA	TRBV7-9	NA	TRBJ1-2	15	TGTGCCAGCAGCTTAGTTTGGGCAGTTAACTATGGCTACACCTTC	CASSLVWAVNYGYTF
NA	TRBV27	NA	TRBJ1-2	15	TGTGCCAGCAGTCCCCTAAACAGGGCCAACTATGGCTACACCTTC	CASSPLNRANYGYTF
once	TRBV7-3	NA	TRBJ2-5	14	TGTGCCAGCAGCTTAACTAGGGAGGGGGATACCCAGTACTTC	CASSLTREGDTQYF
NA	TRBV27	NA	TRBJ1-2	13	TGTGCCAGCAGTTTATCCGGGAATGATGGCTACACCTTC	CASSLSGNDGYTF
NA	TRBV13	TRBD2	TRBJ2-7	15	TGTGCCAGCAGCACACGGCTAGCGGGTTCCTACGAGCAGTACTTC	CASSTRLAGSYEQYF
NA	TRBV3-1/TRBV3-2	TRBD2	TRBJ2-1	14	TGTGCCAGCAGTAGCGGGAGCTCCTACAATGAGCAGTTCTTC	CASSSGSSYNEQFF
NA	TRBV7-9	NA	TRBJ1-1	11	TGTGCCAGCAGCTTAGGCGATGAAGCTTTCTTT	CASSLGDEAFF
NA	TRBV27	NA	TRBJ2-7	15	TGTGCCAGCAGTATTCGAAGGGGAAAAGGGTACGAGCAGTACTTC	CASSIRRGKGYEQYF
NA	TRBV24-1	TRBD2	TRBJ2-5	16	TGTGCCACCAGTGATGCAGCGGGAGCTACGTTGGAGACCCAGTACTTC	CATSDAAGATLETQYF
NA	TRBV7-3	TRBD2	TRBJ2-1	16	TGTGCCAGCAGCTTGAGGTTAGCGGGTTCTACCGATGAGCAGTTCTTC	CASSLRLAGSTDEQFF
NA	TRBV6-5	TRBD1	TRBJ1-2	14	TGTGCCAGCTCCAAAACCGGGACAGGCTATGGCTACACCTTC	CASSKTGTGYGYTF
NA	TRBV5-8	NA	TRBJ2-7	17	TGTGCCAGCAGCGGGGGGAAAGTAACAGGGGCGATCTACGAGCAGTACTTC	CASSGGKVTGAIYEQYF
NA	TRBV24-1	TRBD1	TRBJ2-1	17	TGTGCCACCAGTGATTTGCCACAGGGGGCGATAGACAATGAGCAGTTCTTC	CATSDLPQGAIDNEQFF
many	TRBV7-6	TRBD2	TRBJ2-5	15	TGTGCCAGCAGAGGGGAAGGAGCGGGAGTCGAGACCCAGTACTTC	CASRGEGAGVETQYF
NA	TRBV7-8	NA	TRBJ1-2	15	TGTGCCAGCAGCTTAGCGCAGGGCGGAGTCTATGGCTACACCTTC	CASSLAQGGVYGYTF
NA	TRBV5-1	NA	TRBJ2-1	15	TGCGCCAGCAGCCTGTTAAGCGGCCCATACAATGAGCAGTTCTTC	CASSLLSGPYNEQFF
NA	TRBV4-1	TRBD2	TRBJ2-3	15	TGCGCCAGCACCCTAGCGGGAATATTTTCAGATACGCAGTATTTT	CASTLAGIFSDTQYF
NA	TRBV2	NA	TRBJ2-3	16	TGTGCCAGCAGTGATACGGACAGTCAATTCACAGATACGCAGTATTTT	CASSDTDSQFTDTQYF
NA	TRBV28	NA	TRBJ1-3	15	TGTGCCAGCACCCTCTGGGGGGGACCCGGAAACACCATATATTTT	CASTLWGGPGNTIYF
NA	TRBV14	TRBD1	TRBJ1-6	13	TGTGCCAGCAGCCGACAGGGTACTTCACCCCTCCACTTT	CASSRQGTSPLHF
NA	TRBV28	TRBD1	TRBJ1-1	15	TGTGCCAGCAGTTTATCACCCGGACAGGGCACTGAAGCTTTCTTT	CASSLSPGQGTEAFF
NA	TRBV11-2	TRBD2	TRBJ2-1	16	TGTGCCAGCAGCTTAGTTGCGGGAGATTCCTACAATGAGCAGTTCTTC	CASSLVAGDSYNEQFF
NA	TRBV10-3	TRBD2	TRBJ2-3	16	TGTGCCATCAGTGAGTCGAGCGCGGGAGAAACAGATACGCAGTATTTT	CAISESSAGETDTQYF
NA	TRBV2	TRBD1	TRBJ1-5	16	TGTGCCAGCAGTGACACCGGGACAGGGGCTCGGCAGCCCCAGCATTTT	CASSDTGTGARQPQHF
few	TRBV28	NA	TRBJ1-1	13	TGTGCCAGCAGGTCCGGGACAAACACTGAAGCTTTCTTT	CASRSGTNTEAFF
NA	TRBV7-9	TRBD2	TRBJ2-1	17	TGTGCCAGCAGACGAGGTTTGGGACTAGCGGGTTACAATGAGCAGTTCTTC	CASRRGLGLAGYNEQFF
NA	TRBV6-5	NA	TRBJ1-3	16	TGTGCCAGCAGTTACTCGAACAGCCGCTCTGGAAACACCATATATTTT	CASSYSNSRSGNTIYF